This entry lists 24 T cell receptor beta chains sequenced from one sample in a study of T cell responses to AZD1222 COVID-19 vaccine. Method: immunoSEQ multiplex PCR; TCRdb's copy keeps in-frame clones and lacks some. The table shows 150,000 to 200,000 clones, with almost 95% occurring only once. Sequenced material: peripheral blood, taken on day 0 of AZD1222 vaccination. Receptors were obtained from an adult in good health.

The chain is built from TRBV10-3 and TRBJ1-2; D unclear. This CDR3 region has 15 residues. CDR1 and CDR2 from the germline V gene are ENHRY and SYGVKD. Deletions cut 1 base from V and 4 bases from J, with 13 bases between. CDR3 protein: CAISELGRVTYGYTF. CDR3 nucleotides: TGTGCCATCAGTGAGTTGGGCCGGGTCACCTATGGCTACACCTTC.

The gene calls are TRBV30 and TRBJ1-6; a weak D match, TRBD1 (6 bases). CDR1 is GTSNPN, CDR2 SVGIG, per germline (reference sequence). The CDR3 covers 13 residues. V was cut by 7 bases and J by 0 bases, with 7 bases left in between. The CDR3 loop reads CALDSSYNSPLHF. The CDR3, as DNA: TGTGCCTTGGACAGCTCCTATAATTCACCCCTCCACTTT.

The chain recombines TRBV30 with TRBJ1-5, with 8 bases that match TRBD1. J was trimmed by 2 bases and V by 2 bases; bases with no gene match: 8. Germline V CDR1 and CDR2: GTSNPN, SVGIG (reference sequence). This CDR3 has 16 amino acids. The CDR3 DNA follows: TGTGCCTGGAGTATATTGCAGGGGGCTGGCAATCAGCCCCAGCATTTT. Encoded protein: CAWSILQGAGNQPQHF.

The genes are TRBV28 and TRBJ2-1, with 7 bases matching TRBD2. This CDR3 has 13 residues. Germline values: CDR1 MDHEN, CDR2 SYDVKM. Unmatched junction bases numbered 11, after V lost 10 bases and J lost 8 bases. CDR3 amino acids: CATSGTIGYEQFF. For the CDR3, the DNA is TGTGCCACTTCCGGGACTATCGGCTATGAGCAGTTCTTC.

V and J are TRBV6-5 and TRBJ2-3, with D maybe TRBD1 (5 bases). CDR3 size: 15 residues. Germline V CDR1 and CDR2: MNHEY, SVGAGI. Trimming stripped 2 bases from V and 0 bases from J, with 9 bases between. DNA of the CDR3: TGTGCCAGCAGTTACGCAGGGCCTAGCACAGATACGCAGTATTTT. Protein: CASSYAGPSTDTQYF.

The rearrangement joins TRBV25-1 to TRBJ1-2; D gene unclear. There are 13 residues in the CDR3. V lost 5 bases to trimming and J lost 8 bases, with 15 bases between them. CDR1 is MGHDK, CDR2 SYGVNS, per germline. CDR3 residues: CASSLGMRAGYTF. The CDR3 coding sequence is TGTGCCAGCAGTTTAGGGATGCGGGCCGGCTACACCTTC.

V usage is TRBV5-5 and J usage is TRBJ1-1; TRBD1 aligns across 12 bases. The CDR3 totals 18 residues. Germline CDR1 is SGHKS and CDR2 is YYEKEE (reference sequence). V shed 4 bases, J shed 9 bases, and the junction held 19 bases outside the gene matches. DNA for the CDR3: TGTGCCAGCAGCACTGACCCGGGACAGGGGGCGCGGAGACGAAAAGCTTTCTTT. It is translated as CASSTDPGQGARRRKAFF.

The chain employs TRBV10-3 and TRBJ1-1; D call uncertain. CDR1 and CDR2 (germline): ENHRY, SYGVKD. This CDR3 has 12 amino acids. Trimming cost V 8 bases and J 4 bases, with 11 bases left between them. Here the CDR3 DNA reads TGTGCCATCCGAGACGGAGTCACTGAAGCTTTCTTT. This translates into CAIRDGVTEAFF.

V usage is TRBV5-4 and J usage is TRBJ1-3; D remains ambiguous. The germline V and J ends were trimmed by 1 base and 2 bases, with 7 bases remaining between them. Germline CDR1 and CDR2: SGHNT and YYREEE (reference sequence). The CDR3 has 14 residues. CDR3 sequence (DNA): TGTGCCAGCAGCTTGCCAGGTCCTGGAAACACCATATATTTT. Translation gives CASSLPGPGNTIYF.

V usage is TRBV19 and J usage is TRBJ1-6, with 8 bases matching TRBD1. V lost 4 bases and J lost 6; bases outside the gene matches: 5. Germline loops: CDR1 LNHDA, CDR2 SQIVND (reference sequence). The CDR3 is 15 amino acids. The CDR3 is CASSTRDRRNSPLHF. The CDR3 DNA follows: TGTGCCAGTAGTACCCGGGACAGGCGTAATTCACCCCTCCACTTT.

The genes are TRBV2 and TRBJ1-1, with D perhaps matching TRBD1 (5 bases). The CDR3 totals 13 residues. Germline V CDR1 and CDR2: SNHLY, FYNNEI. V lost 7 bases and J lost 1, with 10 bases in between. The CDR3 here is CASNFDRNTEAFF. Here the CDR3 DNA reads TGTGCCAGCAACTTTGACAGGAACACTGAAGCTTTCTTT.

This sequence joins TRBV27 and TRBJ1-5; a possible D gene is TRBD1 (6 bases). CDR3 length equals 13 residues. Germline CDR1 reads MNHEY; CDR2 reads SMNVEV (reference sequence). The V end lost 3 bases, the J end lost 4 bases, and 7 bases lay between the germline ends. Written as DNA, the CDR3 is TGTGCCAGCAGTTTCCAGGGGAATCAGCCCCAGCATTTT. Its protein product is CASSFQGNQPQHF.

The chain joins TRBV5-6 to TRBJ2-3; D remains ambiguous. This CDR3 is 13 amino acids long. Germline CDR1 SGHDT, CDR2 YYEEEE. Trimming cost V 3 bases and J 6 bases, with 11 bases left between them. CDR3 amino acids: CASSYPDVDTQYF. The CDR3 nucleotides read TGTGCCAGCAGCTATCCGGACGTGGATACGCAGTATTTT.

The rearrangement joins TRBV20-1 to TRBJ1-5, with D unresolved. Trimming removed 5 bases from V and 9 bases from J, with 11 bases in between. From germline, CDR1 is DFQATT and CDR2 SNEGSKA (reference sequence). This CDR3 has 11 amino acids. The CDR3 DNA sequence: TGCAGTGCTCAGTCCGAGGCGCCCCAGCATTTT. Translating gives CSAQSEAPQHF.

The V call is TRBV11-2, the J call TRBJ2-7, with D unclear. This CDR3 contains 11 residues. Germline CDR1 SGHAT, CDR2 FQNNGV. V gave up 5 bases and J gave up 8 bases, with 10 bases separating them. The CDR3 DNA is TGTGCCAGCAGCCTAGGTCGCCAGCAGTACTTC. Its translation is CASSLGRQQYF.

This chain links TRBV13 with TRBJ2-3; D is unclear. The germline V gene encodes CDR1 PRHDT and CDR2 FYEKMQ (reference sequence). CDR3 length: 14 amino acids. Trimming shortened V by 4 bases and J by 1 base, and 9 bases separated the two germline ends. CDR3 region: CASSSQFGTDTQYF. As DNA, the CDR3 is TGTGCCAGCAGCTCGCAGTTTGGCACAGATACGCAGTATTTT.

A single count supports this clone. CDR3 sequence (DNA): TGTGCCAGCAGAGAGAGGACAGGCTCTAACTATGGCTACACCTTC. Residues: CASRERTGSNYGYTF. The genes are TRBV6-6 and TRBJ1-2; 7 bases align to TRBD1. Per the germline V gene, CDR1 is MNHNY and CDR2 is SVGAGI (reference sequence). After removal of 6 bases from V and 0 bases from J, the junction contained 7 bases not matched to a gene. The CDR3 consists of 15 residues.

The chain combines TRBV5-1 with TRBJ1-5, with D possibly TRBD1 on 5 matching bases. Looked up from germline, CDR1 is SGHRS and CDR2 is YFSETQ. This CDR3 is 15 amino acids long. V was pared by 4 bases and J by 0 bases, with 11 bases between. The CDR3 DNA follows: TGCGCCAGCAGCACCGGGACTCATAGCAATCAGCCCCAGCATTTT. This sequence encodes CASSTGTHSNQPQHF. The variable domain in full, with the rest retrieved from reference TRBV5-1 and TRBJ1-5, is KAGVTQTPRYLIKTRGQQVTLSCSPISGHRSVSWYQQTPGQGLQFLFEYFSETQRNKGNFPGRFSGRQFSNSRSEMNVSTLELGDSALYLCASSTGTHSNQPQHFGDGTRLSIL.

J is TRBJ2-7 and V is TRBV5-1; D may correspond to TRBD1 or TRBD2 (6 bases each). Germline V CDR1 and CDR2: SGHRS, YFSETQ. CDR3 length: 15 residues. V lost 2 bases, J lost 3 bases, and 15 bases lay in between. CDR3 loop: CASSLQGGLDYEQYF. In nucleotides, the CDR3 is TGCGCCAGCAGCTTACAGGGAGGTTTGGACTACGAGCAGTACTTC.

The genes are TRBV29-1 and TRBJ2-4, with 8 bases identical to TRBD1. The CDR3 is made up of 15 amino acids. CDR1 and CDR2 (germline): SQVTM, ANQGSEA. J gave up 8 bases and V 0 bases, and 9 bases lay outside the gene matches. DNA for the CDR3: TGCAGCGTTGAAGAAACCGGGACAGGAGGCTACATTCAGTACTTC. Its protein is CSVEETGTGGYIQYF.

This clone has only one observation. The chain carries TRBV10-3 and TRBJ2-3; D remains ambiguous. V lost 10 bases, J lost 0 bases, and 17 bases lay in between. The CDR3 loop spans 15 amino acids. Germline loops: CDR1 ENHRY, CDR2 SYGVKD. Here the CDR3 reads CATRPGPASTDTQYF. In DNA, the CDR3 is TGTGCCACGCGCCCAGGACCCGCTAGCACAGATACGCAGTATTTT.

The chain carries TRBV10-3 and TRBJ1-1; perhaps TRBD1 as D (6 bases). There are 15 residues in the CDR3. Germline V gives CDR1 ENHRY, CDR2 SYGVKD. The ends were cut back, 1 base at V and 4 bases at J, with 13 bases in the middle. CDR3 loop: CAISEFGGGGTEAFF. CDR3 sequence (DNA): TGTGCCATCAGTGAGTTTGGGGGCGGCGGCACTGAAGCTTTCTTT.

The CDR3 DNA is TGTGCCAGCAGTTTACTGGCAGCAACTAATGAAAAACTGTTTTTT. Its translation: CASSLLAATNEKLFF. The chain recombines TRBV28 with TRBJ1-4; D gene unclear. The V and J ends lost 2 bases and 0 bases respectively, with 7 bases between them. There are 15 residues in the CDR3. CDR1 MDHEN and CDR2 SYDVKM come from the germline V gene.

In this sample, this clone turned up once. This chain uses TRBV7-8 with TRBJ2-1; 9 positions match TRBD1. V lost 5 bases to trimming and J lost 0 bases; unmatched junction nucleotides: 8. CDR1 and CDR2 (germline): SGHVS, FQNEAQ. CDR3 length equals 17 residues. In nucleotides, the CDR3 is TGTGCCAGCAGCCCCTTCTTGGGACAGGGCTCCTACAATGAGCAGTTCTTC. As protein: CASSPFLGQGSYNEQFF.